Sequencing of this T cell receptor beta chain was carried out in a study of CD8 T cells in ankylosing spondylitis. To note about this clonotype: Its antigen is not identified.

Germline-derived CDR1 and CDR2 are SGHTA and FQGNSA. This CDR3 spans 14 amino acids. V dropped 5 bases and J dropped 9; count of bases not matched to a gene: 8. Study-wide points: Some of these motif variants have turned up before, in reports on reactive arthritis synovial fluid and blood. Seemingly characteristic of ankylosing spondylitis blood was a TCR beta motif consisting of about 8 highly homologous variants.

TCRdb independently ran MiXCR on the 5' RACE reads; one entry per CDR3 protein. The sample lists roughly 700,000 distinct CDR3 sequences, 15% to 20% occurring once. The sequence was collected from a male donor with ankylosing spondylitis. V gene TRBV7-2 combines with J gene TRBJ1-5; TRBD1 matches 9 bases. Material: blood, either unsorted or a sorted T cell fraction (not recorded which). This chain's CDR3 is CASSPDRGARPQHF. Written as DNA, the CDR3 is TGTGCCAGCAGCCCGGACAGGGGAGCGCGGCCCCAGCATTTT.